This T cell receptor beta chain was sequenced during a study of T cells after yellow fever vaccination. TCRdb processed the 5' RACE reads anew with MiXCR; each CDR3 protein has one entry. The sample has some 390,000 distinct CDR3 sequences; roughly 20% are singletons. The CDR3 has 12 residues. Trimming took 4 bases from V and 6 from J, leaving 9 bases between them. Germline V gives CDR1 SGHDT, CDR2 YYEEEE. This receptor was identified in a man aged 18 to 30 who received the YFV17D yellow fever vaccine. The gene calls are TRBV5-6 and TRBJ2-3; D unclear. The sequencing used PBMCs, collected before the yellow fever booster vaccination. The CDR3 here is CASSPPADTQYF. The CDR3, as DNA: TGTGCCAGCAGCCCCCCGGCGGATACGCAGTATTTT.